There are many counts of the clone carrying this T cell receptor (beta chain). What it binds is not known. The CDR3 is made up of 14 amino acids. With 3 bases removed from V and 6 bases from J, the gap between germline ends came to 15 bases. Germline values: CDR1 MNHEY, CDR2 SMNVEV (reference sequence). There were TCR beta CDR3 regions amplified from RNA transcripts. The HTBI primer set drove a first-round RT-PCR of the TCR CDR3. Using its own MiXCR run on the multiplex PCR reads, TCRdb lists one record per CDR3 protein. The sample yields hundreds of thousands of distinct CDR3 sequences, around 24% seen once. This sample is part of a study of T cells in Graves' hyperthyroidism and ophthalmopathy. Uncontrolled infection, other autoimmune disease, pregnancy or lactation led to exclusion. Orbital computed tomography and thyroid ultrasound, together with serum TRAb and thyroxine and clinical symptoms, were used for diagnoses.

Findings and limits, study-wide: A model of 13 V-J pairs discriminated ophthalmopathy from stable hyperthyroidism.

The receptor was derived from a woman aged 30 to 39 with Graves' ophthalmopathy. The chain is built from TRBV27 and TRBJ2-7; the D gene could be TRBD1 or TRBD2 (5 bases each). The sample comprised blood. CDR3 residues: CASSLGVGASEQYF. Written as DNA, the CDR3 is TGTGCCAGCAGTTTGGGGGTAGGGGCCTCCGAGCAGTACTTC.